The entry that follows covers one T cell receptor (beta chain) sequence. The antigen is undetermined. Both 60 Vbeta primers and 13 Jbeta primers went into the PCR. This table comes from immunoSEQ multiplex PCR, and its TCRdb copy is limited to in-frame clones, with some not included. The data hold 150,000 to 200,000 clones, with almost 85% observed a single time. This record belongs to a study of cytomegalovirus exposure and HLA in healthy donors. Study-wide points: Later on, an analysis found that several of the most significant clusters appeared to be linked to common viral pathogens, which included parvovirus B19.

The source of this sequence is a boy younger than 18 in good health and CMV-seronegative. The specimen sequenced was PBMCs.

The CDR3 DNA follows: TGTGCCAGCAGGGAAAAAATGGGACAGGGGGATGGCTACACCTTC. It is translated as CASREKMGQGDGYTF. The rearrangement links TRBV7-9 to TRBJ1-2; TRBD1 agrees at 11 bases. CDR1 is SEHNR, CDR2 FQNEAQ, per germline (reference sequence). This CDR3 is built from 15 residues. J gave up 6 bases and V 6 bases, and 9 bases lay outside the gene matches.